These 30 T cell receptor beta chains share one sample of origin, sequenced in a study of shared clonotypes between healthy human individuals. TCRdb keeps only in-frame clones here, not all; method: immunoSEQ multiplex PCR. The sample comprises more than 2 million clones, more than 90% of which are singletons, and about 0.13% rests with the top ten. The material sequenced was naive CD4+ T cells sorted from blood. Subset of the sample: CD45RA+ positively selected. Every receptor here comes from a man aged 18 to 35 in good health.

The V and J genes are TRBV2 and TRBJ1-4; 9 bases map to TRBD1. Looked up from germline, CDR1 is SNHLY and CDR2 is FYNNEI. This CDR3 comprises 14 residues. V was pared by 6 bases and J by 7 bases, with 6 bases of the junction left unmatched. CDR3 DNA: TGTGCCAGCAGCTCGACAGGGGGATTTGAAAAACTGTTTTTT. As protein: CASSSTGGFEKLFF.

Comments on this clone: This sample includes further DNA sequences coding for the same CDR3. This chain joins TRBV19 and TRBJ2-7, with 8 positions matching TRBD1. Unmatched junction bases numbered 4, after V lost 1 base and J lost 2 bases. Per the germline V gene, CDR1 is LNHDA and CDR2 is SQIVND (reference sequence). The length of the CDR3 is 15 residues. The CDR3 sequence is CASSIGGQGTYEQYF. The CDR3 nucleotides read TGTGCCAGTAGTATAGGAGGACAGGGCACCTACGAGCAGTACTTC.

This clone has just a few counts. The same CDR3 also results from other DNA sequences found in this sample. The chain combines TRBV2 with TRBJ2-7; D unresolved. Germline assignment: CDR1 SNHLY and CDR2 FYNNEI. The V end was cut by 4 bases, the J end by 2 bases, with 3 bases between. The length of the CDR3 is 11 residues. Here the CDR3 DNA reads TGTGCCAGCAGTGTAGCCTACGAGCAGTACTTC. Its translation is CASSVAYEQYF.

V usage is TRBV10-2 and J usage is TRBJ2-3; the D gene is possibly TRBD2 (6 bases). The CDR3 has 12 residues. CDR1 WSHSY and CDR2 SAAADI come from the germline V gene. V lost 6 bases to trimming and J lost 7 bases, with 11 bases between them. The CDR3 DNA reads as TGCGCCAGCAGCGGTGGGGGGAATACGCAGTATTTT. Its translation is CASSGGGNTQYF.

The chain uses TRBV14 and TRBJ2-1; 7 nucleotides align to TRBD2. The length of the CDR3 is 17 residues. V trimming: 2 bases; J trimming: 3 bases; junction bases outside the gene matches: 10. Germline CDR1 is SGHDN and CDR2 is FVKESK. CDR3 sequence reads: CASSQSPGGGDYNEQFF. The CDR3 nucleotides are TGTGCCAGCAGCCAATCCCCTGGCGGGGGAGACTACAATGAGCAGTTCTTC.

The chain has TRBV7-2 and TRBJ2-2; D uncertain. V was cut by 7 bases and J by 8 bases, with 8 bases left in between. The CDR3 has 11 amino acids. CDR1 SGHTA and CDR2 FQGNSA come from the germline V gene. CDR3 protein: CASTRGGELFF. The CDR3 DNA follows: TGTGCCAGCACCCGTGGAGGGGAGCTGTTTTTT. Combining the CDR3 with reference TRBV7-2 and TRBJ2-2 gives the whole variable domain GAGVSQSPSNKVTEKGKDVELRCDPISGHTALYWYRQSLGQGLEFLIYFQGNSAPDKSGLPSDRFSAERTGGSVSTLTIQRTQQEDSAVYLCASTRGGELFFGEGSRLTVL.

This clone was recorded a few times. This sequence joins TRBV5-4 and TRBJ2-7, with TRBD1 identical over 7 bases. V shed 5 bases and J 2 bases; nucleotides not matched to a gene: 7. CDR3 size: 14 residues. Germline V lookup: CDR1 SGHNT, CDR2 YYREEE (reference sequence). The chain's CDR3 is CASRATGTPYEQYF. CDR3 DNA sequence: TGTGCCAGCAGAGCGACAGGGACCCCCTACGAGCAGTACTTC.

The CDR3 DNA reads TGTGCCAGTAGTATTTCTCCTGGGTACCACAATGAGCAGTTCTTC. Encoded protein: CASSISPGYHNEQFF. The chain carries TRBV19 and TRBJ2-1; D gene uncertain. V was pared by 3 bases and J by 5 bases, with 14 bases between. The germline gives CDR1 LNHDA, CDR2 SQIVND (reference sequence). There are 15 residues in the CDR3.

Concerning this clone itself: This CDR3 is also generated by other DNA sequences in the sample. The genes are TRBV28 and TRBJ1-5; D is perhaps TRBD1 (6 bases). V lost 6 bases and J 0 bases, leaving 12 bases between the germline ends. The CDR3 runs 15 residues. Germline assignment: CDR1 MDHEN and CDR2 SYDVKM. This CDR3 is CASSPDSYSNQPQHF. The CDR3 nucleotides read TGTGCCAGCAGCCCGGACAGCTATAGCAATCAGCCCCAGCATTTT.

Only a few counts were recorded for this clone. The gene calls are TRBV5-1 and TRBJ1-2; no definite D call. The CDR3 covers 13 residues. V shed 0 bases and J shed 5 bases, with 8 bases lying between them. Germline CDR1 SGHRS, CDR2 YFSETQ. The CDR3 DNA follows: TGCGCCAGCAGCTTGGAAGTGGCATATGGCTACACCTTC. Its translation: CASSLEVAYGYTF. Full variable domain (missing parts from reference TRBV5-1 and TRBJ1-2): KAGVTQTPRYLIKTRGQQVTLSCSPISGHRSVSWYQQTPGQGLQFLFEYFSETQRNKGNFPGRFSGRQFSNSRSEMNVSTLELGDSALYLCASSLEVAYGYTFGSGTRLTVV.

V and J are TRBV4-1 and TRBJ1-5, with D unclear. Germline values: CDR1 MGHRA, CDR2 YSYEKL. The CDR3 is 16 amino acids. V lost 0 bases and J 7 bases, leaving 16 bases between the germline ends. The CDR3 reads CASSQDSQNLAQPQHF. The DNA of the CDR3 is TGCGCCAGCAGCCAAGATTCACAGAATCTCGCCCAGCCCCAGCATTTT.

The V and J genes are TRBV7-8 and TRBJ1-6; 10 nucleotides align to TRBD1. Germline CDR1 and CDR2: SGHVS and FQNEAQ. The CDR3 is made up of 15 amino acids. The ends lost 0 bases at V and 11 bases at J; junction bases unmatched: 4. CDR3 in DNA: TGTGCCAGCAGCTTAGCGACAGGGGGCAGCACACCCCTCCACTTT. Its translation: CASSLATGGSTPLHF.

This chain uses TRBV10-3 with TRBJ2-7; D might be TRBD1 (5 bases). Per the germline V gene, CDR1 is ENHRY and CDR2 is SYGVKD. There are 11 residues in the CDR3. V was shortened by 7 bases and J by 5 bases, with 9 bases between the two germline ends. CDR3 bases: TGTGCCATCAAGGGGAACCACGAGCAGTACTTC. This encodes CAIKGNHEQYF.

CDR3: CASGATDTQYF. The CDR3, as DNA: TGTGCCAGCGGGGCGACAGATACGCAGTATTTT. The chain recombines TRBV2 with TRBJ2-3, with a tentative D call TRBD1 (5 bases). Germline-derived CDR1 and CDR2 are SNHLY and FYNNEI. The CDR3 length is 11 residues. V lost 8 bases to trimming and J lost 3 bases, with 6 bases between them.

This sequence joins TRBV11-2 and TRBJ1-5, with D maybe TRBD1 (6 bases). The germline V gene encodes CDR1 SGHAT and CDR2 FQNNGV. The CDR3 spans 13 residues. Trimming took off 5 bases at V and 4 bases at J, with 9 bases between the two ends. CDR3 bases: TGTGCCAGCAGCCAAGGGGGAAATCAGCCCCAGCATTTT. This gives the protein CASSQGGNQPQHF.

The chain links TRBV15 to TRBJ2-1; the match to TRBD1 covers 11 bases. V was pared by 3 bases and J by 7 bases, with 8 bases of the junction left unmatched. Germline loops: CDR1 LNHNV, CDR2 YYDKDF (reference sequence). CDR3 size: 16 residues. CDR3 residues: CATSRFGQGARNEQFF. The CDR3 nucleotides read TGTGCCACCAGCAGGTTTGGACAGGGGGCTAGGAATGAGCAGTTCTTC.

CDR3 residues: CATSVRDRDEKLFF. The CDR3 DNA reads TGTGCCACCAGCGTCCGGGACAGGGACGAAAAACTGTTTTTT. This chain joins TRBV15 and TRBJ1-4; 9 bases align to TRBD1. The trim removed 5 bases at V and 8 bases at J, leaving 6 bases unmatched. The CDR3 is 14 residues long. From germline, CDR1 is LNHNV and CDR2 YYDKDF (reference sequence).

V usage is TRBV7-9 and J usage is TRBJ2-5, with D hard to call. This CDR3 is 16 amino acids long. Trimming cost V 4 bases and J 2 bases, with 17 bases left between them. The germline gives CDR1 SEHNR, CDR2 FQNEAQ (reference sequence). In nucleotides, the CDR3 is TGTGCCAGCAGCTCCATGACACTTCGGTCGCAAGAGACCCAGTACTTC. Encoded protein: CASSSMTLRSQETQYF.

The chain is built from TRBV5-4 and TRBJ2-2, with D possibly being TRBD2 (6 bases). Trimming removed 3 bases from V and 2 bases from J, with 23 bases in between. Germline CDR1 SGHNT, CDR2 YYREEE (reference sequence). The CDR3 contains 19 residues. The CDR3, as DNA: TGTGCCAGCAGCTCGGATTTCAACACCGGGACTTACAACACCGGGGAGCTGTTTTTT. It is translated as CASSSDFNTGTYNTGELFF. Full variable domain (missing parts from reference TRBV5-4 and TRBJ2-2): ETGVTQSPTHLIKTRGQQVTLRCSSQSGHNTVSWYQQALGQGPQFIFQYYREEENGRGNFPPRFSGLQFPNYSSELNVNALELDDSALYLCASSSDFNTGTYNTGELFFGEGSRLTVL.

The chain employs TRBV30 and TRBJ2-5; TRBD1 or TRBD2 may be the D gene (6 bases each). Germline assignment: CDR1 GTSNPN and CDR2 SVGIG (reference sequence). The CDR3 runs to 15 residues. Trimming stripped 1 base from V and 6 bases from J, with 18 bases between. The CDR3 reads CAWSDPTSRGKTQYF. The CDR3 nucleotides are TGTGCCTGGAGTGATCCCACTAGCAGGGGCAAGACCCAGTACTTC.

On this clone: The junction departs from germline at one end; a sequencing error may be responsible. The chain is built from TRBV7-7 and TRBJ2-3; D may match TRBD1 or TRBD2 (6 bases each). CDR1 and CDR2 from the germline V gene are SSHAT and FNYEAQ (reference sequence). The CDR3 runs to 14 residues. CDR3 sequence reads: CASSLRGDTDTQYF. The CDR3 coding sequence is TGTGCTAGCAGCTTGAGGGGGGACACAGATACGCAGTATTTT.

This clone was seen a single time. V gene TRBV5-1 combines with J gene TRBJ2-3; D unresolved. Trimming removed 4 bases at V and 0 bases at J, with 12 bases between. The CDR3 totals 15 residues. The germline V gene has CDR1 SGHRS and CDR2 YFSETQ. Here the CDR3 DNA reads TGCGCCAGCAGCAGATGGACGGGTAGCACAGATACGCAGTATTTT. Encoded protein: CASSRWTGSTDTQYF.

The V and J genes are TRBV1 and TRBJ2-1; the table's D gene call, TRBD2, was not cross checked with the DNA. TRBV1 is listed as a pseudogene. CDR3 length: 16 amino acids. CDR3 coding DNA: TGCACCAGCAGCCGTCCCGGGACTAGCGGGACCCCGGAGCAGTTCTTC. Its protein is CTSSRPGTSGTPEQFF.

This clone was seen a few times. V gene TRBV30 combines with J gene TRBJ1-3; 8 bases fit TRBD1. From germline, CDR1 is GTSNPN and CDR2 SVGIG (reference sequence). The CDR3 loop spans 16 amino acids. With 2 bases clipped from V and 1 base from J, the junction kept 7 bases outside the gene matches. DNA for the CDR3: TGTGCCTGGAGTCACGAAGGGACAGGATCTGGAAACACCATATATTTT. Amino acids: CAWSHEGTGSGNTIYF.

This clone showed up just a few times. The chain joins TRBV18 to TRBJ1-1; D not resolved. The V gene lost 6 bases and the J gene lost 6 bases, with 14 bases spanning the gap. Germline CDR1 is KGHSH and CDR2 is LQKENI. This CDR3 spans 13 amino acids. CDR3 bases: TGTGCCAGCTCGCCCGACGGGTTCCCTGAAGCTTTCTTT. Protein: CASSPDGFPEAFF.

V gene TRBV28 combines with J gene TRBJ2-1; D is tentatively TRBD1 or TRBD2 (6 bases each). V dropped 6 bases and J dropped 12 bases, with 18 bases sitting between them. There are 13 residues in the CDR3. CDR1 MDHEN and CDR2 SYDVKM come from the germline V gene. The CDR3 loop is CASSTRGGRLQFF. CDR3 DNA: TGTGCCAGCAGCACGCGAGGGGGGCGTTTGCAGTTCTTC.

This clone was counted only a few times. The V gene is TRBV2, the J gene TRBJ2-7; D is unresolved. CDR1 is SNHLY and CDR2 is FYNNEI in the germline V gene. The V end lost 4 bases, the J end lost 9 bases, and 10 bases lay between the germline ends. The CDR3 extends over 11 amino acids. CDR3 sequence (DNA): TGTGCCAGCAGTGTAAGAGAGCGGCAGTACTTC. Translated, it gives CASSVRERQYF.

The chain recombines TRBV5-6 with TRBJ1-6, with D hard to call. The germline V gene encodes CDR1 SGHDT and CDR2 YYEEEE. The CDR3 totals 16 residues. V lost 0 bases, J lost 7 bases, and 14 bases lay in between. CDR3 sequence reads: CASSLEYVQRNSPLHF. The CDR3 bases are TGTGCCAGCAGCTTGGAATATGTACAGAGAAATTCACCCCTCCACTTT. Full variable domain (missing parts from reference TRBV5-6 and TRBJ1-6): DAGVTQSPTHLIKTRGQQVTLRCSPKSGHDTVSWYQQALGQGPQFIFQYYEEEERQRGNFPDRFSGHQFPNYSSELNVNALLLGDSALYLCASSLEYVQRNSPLHFGNGTRLTVT.

The chain joins TRBV29-1 to TRBJ1-1; no clear D gene. The CDR3 loop spans 12 amino acids. Trimming pared 7 bases from V and 1 base from J, leaving 10 bases between. Germline V CDR1 and CDR2: SQVTM, ANQGSEA. The DNA of the CDR3 is TGCAGCGGGGGTTGGAGGAACACTGAAGCTTTCTTT. Translating gives CSGGWRNTEAFF. Supplemented by reference TRBV29-1 and TRBJ1-1, the full variable domain reads SAVISQKPSRDICQRGTSLTIQCQVDSQVTMMFWYRQQPGQSLTLIATANQGSEATYESGFVIDKFPISRPNLTFSTLTVSNMSPEDSSIYLCSGGWRNTEAFFGQGTRLTVV.

This rearrangement joins TRBV9 to TRBJ1-2; 9 positions match TRBD1. The J segment lost 6 bases and the V segment lost 3 bases, leaving 0 bases of the junction unmatched. The CDR3 has 12 residues. Germline V gene lookup returns CDR1 SGDLS and CDR2 YYNGEE. This chain's CDR3 is CASSGTGDGYTF. CDR3 bases: TGTGCCAGCAGCGGGACAGGGGATGGCTACACCTTC.